This T cell receptor beta chain is from a study of PD-1 blockade in classical Hodgkin lymphoma. As for this clone: Its antigen is unknown.

Germline V gene lookup returns CDR1 LGHNA and CDR2 YNFKEQ. CDR3 size: 14 residues. The J segment lost 4 bases and the V segment lost 2 bases, leaving 4 bases of the junction unmatched. Study-wide points: Initiation of nivolumab under 1 year after ASCT led to exclusion of patients. Baseline TCR diversity was reportedly lower in newly diagnosed patients than healthy donors.

Generated by immunoSEQ multiplex PCR, the TCRdb table keeps only in-frame clones and is missing some. Of about 30,000 clones listed, around 70% are singletons. Relapse was seen in all patients after autologous stem cell transplantation, and brentuximab vedotin exposure was variable. The sequence was obtained from a human donor with classical Hodgkin lymphoma. The sample was peripheral blood mononuclear cells (PBMCs), taken before the second cycle of nivolumab. V is TRBV4-2 and J is TRBJ1-2, with 7 nucleotides matching TRBD1. Written as DNA, the CDR3 is TGTGCCAGCAGCCAACCTCAGGGGGGCTATGGCTACACCTTC. Amino acids: CASSQPQGGYGYTF.